The 5 T cell receptor beta chains presented below share a single source sample, sequenced in a study of OX40 agonist ivuxolimab in advanced cancers. The assay was immunoSEQ multiplex PCR, and TCRdb's table has in-frame clones only and misses some. In the table there are about 83,000 clones, nearly 90% of which are singletons. Sequenced material: CD4+ or CD8+ T cells sorted from blood, taken in a trial of the OX40 agonist ivuxolimab. Receptors were obtained from an adult with an advanced solid tumor such as melanoma, head and neck, liver or kidney cancer.

A single count supports this clone. The rearrangement links TRBV2 to TRBJ1-2, with D unclear. This CDR3 is 14 amino acids long. V lost 6 bases to trimming and J lost 2 bases, with 13 bases between them. Looked up from germline, CDR1 is SNHLY and CDR2 is FYNNEI. The chain's CDR3 is CASRSGRSNYGYTF. The CDR3 coding sequence is TGTGCCAGCAGGAGCGGACGGAGCAACTATGGCTACACCTTC.

V usage is TRBV5-1 and J usage is TRBJ2-3, with 7 bases lining up with TRBD2. This CDR3 has 16 residues. V trimming: 1 base; J trimming: 2 bases; junction bases outside the gene matches: 7. Germline V CDR1 and CDR2: SGHRS, YFSETQ. CDR3 nucleotide sequence: TGCGCCAGCAGCTTGAGGGCGGGGGTAACCACAGATACGCAGTATTTT. Its protein product is CASSLRAGVTTDTQYF.

This chain uses TRBV5-8 with TRBJ2-1; 8 bases are shared with TRBD2. Trimming took 3 bases from V and 8 from J; bases not matched to a gene: 7. Germline V gene lookup returns CDR1 SGHTS and CDR2 YDEGEE. The CDR3 has 14 amino acids. Here the CDR3 reads CASSSPGTRDEQFF. The CDR3 DNA follows: TGTGCCAGCAGCTCGCCCGGGACTAGGGATGAGCAGTTCTTC.

This chain uses TRBV19 with TRBJ2-2; either TRBD1 or TRBD2 may supply D (6 bases each). This CDR3 is built from 14 residues. Germline V gene lookup returns CDR1 LNHDA and CDR2 SQIVND (reference sequence). Trimming left V 3 bases short and J 6 bases short, with 11 bases between. Here the CDR3 DNA reads TGTGCCAGTAGTATGACGGGGGCCTCCGGGGAGCTGTTTTTT. Translating it yields CASSMTGASGELFF.

The chain couples TRBV14 to TRBJ1-2; tentative D call: TRBD1 (6 bases). The CDR3 contains 17 residues. Per the germline V gene, CDR1 is SGHDN and CDR2 is FVKESK. The germline V and J ends were trimmed by 1 base and 1 base, with 16 bases remaining between them. The CDR3 loop is CASSQAEGGLGNYGYTF. The DNA for the CDR3 is TGTGCCAGCAGCCAAGCTGAGGGGGGGCTTGGTAACTATGGCTACACCTTC.